The 26 T cell receptor beta chains below come from one sample, sequenced in a study of T-cell reconstitution after alpha-beta-depleted transplantation in children. Construction of the TCRbeta library involved unique molecular identifiers. TCRdb ran MiXCR on the PCR reads and lists one entry per CDR3 protein. Of hundreds of thousands of distinct CDR3 sequences listed, around 13% are singletons. Sequenced material: PBMCs, taken before TCRalphabeta/CD19-depleted stem cell transplant. These receptor sequences come from a girl aged 2 to 10 with congenital amegakaryocytic thrombocytopenia, due to receive a stem cell transplant.

The chain recombines TRBV11-2 with TRBJ2-3; TRBD2 matches at 8 bases. Unmatched junction bases numbered 15, after V lost 2 bases and J lost 5 bases. The germline V gene has CDR1 SGHAT and CDR2 FQNNGV. The CDR3 sequence is 18 residues long. CDR3 DNA sequence: TGTGCCAGCAGCTTACCCACTAGCGGCTTCACCTCGGGAGATACGCAGTATTTT. As protein: CASSLPTSGFTSGDTQYF.

The chain is built from TRBV15 and TRBJ2-4; D might be TRBD2 (5 bases). Germline values: CDR1 LNHNV, CDR2 YYDKDF (reference sequence). V lost 5 bases to trimming and J lost 0 bases, with 29 bases between them. The CDR3 has 21 residues. This CDR3 is CATSGTSSLRPTPKAKNIQYF. CDR3 in DNA: TGTGCCACCAGCGGAACTAGTTCACTTCGCCCAACCCCTAAAGCCAAAAACATTCAGTACTTC.

The V gene is TRBV5-1, the J gene TRBJ2-7, with 7 bases lining up with TRBD1. This CDR3 comprises 16 residues. After removal of 4 bases from V and 3 bases from J, the junction contained 13 bases not matched to a gene. Germline lookup yields CDR1 SGHRS and CDR2 YFSETQ. CDR3 amino acids: CASSQFPDRAGYEQYF. The CDR3 nucleotides are TGCGCCAGCAGCCAGTTCCCCGACAGGGCTGGCTACGAGCAGTACTTC.

The J gene is TRBJ2-3, the V gene TRBV5-1; tentatively, D is TRBD2 (7 bases). The CDR3 extends over 14 amino acids. Germline V CDR1 and CDR2: SGHRS, YFSETQ. Trimming took off 7 bases at V and 5 bases at J, with 17 bases between the two ends. The CDR3 loop reads CASASGRGEDTQYF. The DNA for the CDR3 is TGCGCCAGCGCTTCGGGGAGGGGGGAAGATACGCAGTATTTT.

This clonotype was counted many times. This chain links TRBV20-1 with TRBJ2-3; no firm D call. The CDR3 loop spans 11 amino acids. Germline CDR1 and CDR2: DFQATT and SNEGSKA (reference sequence). V lost 2 bases, J lost 8 bases, and 8 bases lay in between. DNA for the CDR3: TGCAGTGCTAGAAACCCGGGTACGCAGTATTTT. It yields the protein CSARNPGTQYF.

This clonotype was seen at least ten times. This chain joins TRBV5-1 and TRBJ2-1; D perhaps matches TRBD2 (6 bases). V was clipped by 0 bases and J by 2 bases, with 12 bases between them. The CDR3 runs 16 residues. CDR1 SGHRS and CDR2 YFSETQ come from the germline V gene. The CDR3 DNA sequence: TGCGCCAGCAGCTTGGTGGCTTCTAGCGCCTACAATGAGCAGTTCTTC. Translation gives CASSLVASSAYNEQFF.

In this sample, this clonotype turned up many times. CDR3 residues: CASSPSWAPLVRGNQPQHF. The CDR3 coding sequence is TGTGCCAGCAGCCCCAGTTGGGCCCCCCTAGTCCGAGGCAATCAGCCCCAGCATTTT. This chain connects TRBV7-8 to TRBJ1-5; D gene ambiguous. Per germline, CDR1 SGHVS and CDR2 FQNEAQ. The CDR3 loop spans 19 amino acids. V was pared by 5 bases and J by 2 bases, with 25 bases between. Full variable domain (outside the CDR3, taken from reference TRBV7-8 and TRBJ1-5): GAGVSQSPRYKVAKRGQDVALRCDPISGHVSLFWYQQALGQGPEFLTYFQNEAQLDKSGLPSDRFFAERPEGSVSTLKIQRTQQEDSAVYLCASSPSWAPLVRGNQPQHFGDGTRLSIL.

This clonotype was detected ten times or more. J is TRBJ2-7 and V is TRBV12-3 or TRBV12-4; D may be TRBD1 (7 bases). Trimming removed 5 bases from V and 5 bases from J, with 22 bases in between. The CDR3 has 16 amino acids. The CDR3 DNA follows: TGTGCCAGCAGTCCGCCATCAGGGGGACTGTTGGACGAGCAGTACTTC. Amino acid sequence: CASSPPSGGLLDEQYF.

This clonotype was found many times. J is TRBJ2-1 and V is TRBV6-4; the D gene could be TRBD1 or TRBD2 (6 bases each). In germline, CDR1 is MRHNA, CDR2 SNTAGT. Trimming cost V 4 bases and J 3 bases, with 13 bases left between them. The CDR3 is made up of 15 amino acids. The DNA of the CDR3 is TGTGCCAGCAGTGTAAAGGGGGAGGTCTACAATGAGCAGTTCTTC. Protein: CASSVKGEVYNEQFF.

In this sample, this clonotype turned up many times. The chain has TRBV29-1 and TRBJ1-2; no clear D gene. The CDR3 has 12 residues. V lost 4 bases and J 1 base, leaving 7 bases between the germline ends. The germline V gene encodes CDR1 SQVTM and CDR2 ANQGSEA. This chain's CDR3 is CSVVEGNYGYTF. CDR3 nucleotides: TGCAGCGTTGTTGAGGGTAACTATGGCTACACCTTC.

The CDR3 loop reads CASSFQYMAEDTQYF. In DNA form, the CDR3 reads TGTGCCAGCAGTTTTCAATATATGGCGGAAGATACGCAGTATTTT. The V call is TRBV12-3 or TRBV12-4, the J call TRBJ2-3; D is undetermined. V lost 3 bases, J lost 5 bases, and 15 bases lay in between. The CDR3 contains 15 residues.

This clonotype occurred many times. This CDR3 reads CASSVAEPYEQYF. CDR3 coding DNA: TGTGCCAGCAGCGTAGCAGAGCCCTACGAGCAGTACTTC. The rearrangement uses TRBV9 and TRBJ2-7; the D is unclear. Trimming removed 0 bases at V and 2 bases at J, with 6 bases between. This CDR3 has 13 amino acids. Germline lookup yields CDR1 SGDLS and CDR2 YYNGEE. The full variable domain, with the rest looked up from reference TRBV9 and TRBJ2-7, is DSGVTQTPKHLITATGQRVTLRCSPRSGDLSVYWYQQSLDQGLQFLIQYYNGEERAKGNILERFSAQQFPDLHSELNLSSLELGDSALYFCASSVAEPYEQYFGPGTRLTVT.

This clonotype has ten or more counts. This chain links TRBV7-3 with TRBJ2-3; 11 bases agree with TRBD2. V lost 4 bases to trimming and J lost 10 bases; unmatched junction nucleotides: 10. Per the germline V gene, CDR1 is SGHTA and CDR2 is FQGTGA. The CDR3 covers 15 residues. The CDR3 DNA is TGTGCCAGCAGCTCCCGACTAGCGGGATCTGAGGCGCAGTATTTT. As protein: CASSSRLAGSEAQYF.

This clonotype has a count of ten or more. CDR3 DNA: TGTGCCAGCAGTTTTTCGTGGGGCTCTGGAAACACCATATATTTT. Residues: CASSFSWGSGNTIYF. V usage is TRBV12-3 or TRBV12-4 and J usage is TRBJ1-3; D is ambiguous. This CDR3 contains 15 residues. V gave up 3 bases and J gave up 0 bases, with 9 bases separating them.

This clonotype was detected many times. The rearrangement links TRBV12-3 or TRBV12-4 to TRBJ2-1; D is tentatively TRBD1 or TRBD2 (5 bases each). The V end was cut by 3 bases, the J end by 4 bases, with 16 bases between. This CDR3 has 16 residues. CDR3 loop: CASSFDGRGPYNEQFF. In nucleotides, the CDR3 is TGTGCCAGCAGTTTTGACGGCCGGGGACCTTACAATGAGCAGTTCTTC.

This clonotype has just a few counts. The rearrangement links TRBV2 to TRBJ1-1; TRBD1 matches at 8 bases. The CDR3 runs to 13 residues. Per the germline V gene, CDR1 is SNHLY and CDR2 is FYNNEI. With 6 bases clipped from V and 10 bases from J, the junction kept 10 bases outside the gene matches. The CDR3 spells CASRFDRGHGAFF. CDR3 sequence (DNA): TGTGCCAGCAGGTTCGACAGGGGTCATGGAGCTTTCTTT.

The DNA of the CDR3 is TGTGCCAGCAGCCATCCATCTTCGGGGCGGTTCTTC. It specifies CASSHPSSGRFF. V usage is TRBV4-2 and J usage is TRBJ2-1; D possibly matches TRBD1 or TRBD2 (5 bases each). From germline, CDR1 is LGHNA and CDR2 YNFKEQ. The ends were cut back, 3 bases at V and 15 bases at J, with 15 bases in the middle. The length of the CDR3 is 12 residues.

This clonotype was seen repeatedly, ten times or more. An end of the junction does not agree with germline; a read error may underlie this. This chain connects TRBV18 to TRBJ2-7; D unclear. The CDR3 is 12 residues long. Germline CDR1 and CDR2: KGHSH and LQKENI. CDR3 in DNA: TGTGCCAGCTCTCCACTCCCTTACGAGCAGTACTTC. The encoded protein is CASSPLPYEQYF.

This clonotype was seen ten or more times. The chain employs TRBV12-3 or TRBV12-4 and TRBJ2-3; TRBD1 aligns across 9 bases. This CDR3 has 14 residues. The ends lost 7 bases at V and 1 base at J; junction bases unmatched: 3. CDR3 residues: CASNTGGRTDTQYF. The CDR3 bases are TGTGCCAGCAACACAGGGGGCCGCACAGATACGCAGTATTTT.

V and J are TRBV15 and TRBJ1-1; D uncertain. Germline CDR1 is LNHNV and CDR2 is YYDKDF (reference sequence). There are 14 residues in the CDR3. Trimming stripped 5 bases from V and 8 bases from J, with 18 bases between. In DNA, the CDR3 is TGTGCCACCAGCCGGATCAACCCGGCGCAGGAAGCTTTCTTT. This encodes CATSRINPAQEAFF.

V is TRBV24-1 and J is TRBJ2-1, with 9 bases that match TRBD2. The V gene end was trimmed by 5 bases and the J gene end by 6 bases; junction bases not matched to a gene: 13. Germline CDR1 reads KGHDR; CDR2 reads SFDVKD. The CDR3 length is 17 residues. CDR3 sequence: CATSASLKAGGPNEQFF. The DNA for the CDR3 is TGTGCCACCAGTGCTTCCCTGAAGGCGGGAGGGCCCAATGAGCAGTTCTTC.

There are many counts of this clonotype. The chain combines TRBV20-1 with TRBJ1-5; 9 bases are shared with TRBD1. The germline CDR1 and CDR2 sequences are DFQATT and SNEGSKA (reference sequence). CDR3 length: 16 amino acids. V trimming: 3 bases; J trimming: 5 bases; junction bases outside the gene matches: 11. The CDR3 nucleotides are TGCAGTGCTAGTATGGGACAGGGTCCTTACCATCAGCCCCAGCATTTT. It translates to CSASMGQGPYHQPQHF.

This clonotype has at least ten counts. The rearrangement uses TRBV4-1 and TRBJ2-2, with a weak D call TRBD1 (6 bases). The CDR3 contains 16 residues. With 6 bases removed from V and 6 bases from J, the gap between germline ends came to 20 bases. From germline, CDR1 is MGHRA and CDR2 YSYEKL. The chain's CDR3 is CASRLTRQENPGELFF. As DNA, the CDR3 is TGCGCCAGCAGGCTGACACGACAGGAAAATCCCGGGGAGCTGTTTTTT.

This clonotype was detected ten times or more. CDR3 protein: CAIRADTQYF. CDR3 coding DNA: TGTGCCATCAGGGCAGATACGCAGTATTTT. This chain uses TRBV21-1 with TRBJ2-3. TRBV21-1 is assigned pseudogene status. This CDR3 comprises 10 residues.

V gene TRBV20-1 combines with J gene TRBJ2-3, with 11 bases fitting TRBD2. CDR1 and CDR2 from the germline V gene are DFQATT and SNEGSKA (reference sequence). This CDR3 has 16 amino acids. Trimming took 0 bases from V and 3 from J; bases not matched to a gene: 5. As DNA, the CDR3 is TGCAGTGCTAGAGATTCAAGACTAGCGGGAACAGATACGCAGTATTTT. It translates to CSARDSRLAGTDTQYF.

CDR3 region: CASSSTGLAGVNTGELFF. In DNA, the CDR3 is TGTGCCAGCAGCTCGACGGGACTAGCGGGAGTTAACACCGGGGAGCTGTTTTTT. The V and J genes are TRBV5-5 and TRBJ2-2; 14 positions match TRBD2. Per the germline V gene, CDR1 is SGHKS and CDR2 is YYEKEE (reference sequence). Losses at the gene ends were 3 bases for V and 2 bases for J; bases not matched to a gene: 6. CDR3 length: 18 residues.